The entry below describes one TCR beta chain. What it binds is unknown. The sample is drawn from a study of cytomegalovirus exposure and HLA in healthy donors. Across the whole study: A preliminary data release comprised approximately 85 million unique TCRs obtained from HLA-typed donors.

General study findings and limits: In a later analysis, V- and J-gene trimming of beta chains associated with a DCLRE1C missense variant, replicated independently. Exclusion applied to some V segments, including TRBV6-2 and TRBV6-3, as they were indistinguishable.

The PCR used 60 Vbeta and 13 Jbeta primers. TCRdb keeps only in-frame clones here, not all; method: immunoSEQ multiplex PCR. The sample shows about 120,000 clones, approximately 71% of them seen only once. Trimming removed 3 bases from V and 5 bases from J; junction bases left unmatched: 6. In germline, CDR1 is MDHEN, CDR2 SYDVKM. The CDR3 runs 14 residues. This chain connects TRBV28 to TRBJ2-5, with 7 nucleotides matching TRBD2. The sequence was collected from a woman aged 50 to 65 in good health and CMV-seronegative. The sequenced sample was PBMCs. CDR3 nucleotides: TGTGCCAGCAGTTTTGCTAGCGGTGGGGAGACCCAGTACTTC. Translated: CASSFASGGETQYF.